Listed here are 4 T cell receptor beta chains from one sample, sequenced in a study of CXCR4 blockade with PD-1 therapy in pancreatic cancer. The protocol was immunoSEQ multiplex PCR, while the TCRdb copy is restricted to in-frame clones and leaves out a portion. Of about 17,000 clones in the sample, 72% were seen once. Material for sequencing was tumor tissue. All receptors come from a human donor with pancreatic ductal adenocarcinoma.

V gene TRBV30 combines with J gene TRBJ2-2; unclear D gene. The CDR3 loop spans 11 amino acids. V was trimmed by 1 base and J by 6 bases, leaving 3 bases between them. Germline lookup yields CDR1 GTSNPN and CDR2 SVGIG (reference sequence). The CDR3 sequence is CAWSGPGELFF. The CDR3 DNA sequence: TGTGCCTGGAGTGGACCCGGGGAGCTGTTTTTT.

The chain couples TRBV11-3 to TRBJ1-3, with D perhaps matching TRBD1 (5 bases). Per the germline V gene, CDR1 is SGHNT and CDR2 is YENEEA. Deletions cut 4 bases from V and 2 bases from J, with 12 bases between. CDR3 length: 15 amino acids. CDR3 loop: CASSSFPGAGNTIYF. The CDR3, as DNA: TGTGCCAGCAGCTCCTTCCCGGGGGCTGGAAACACCATATATTTT.

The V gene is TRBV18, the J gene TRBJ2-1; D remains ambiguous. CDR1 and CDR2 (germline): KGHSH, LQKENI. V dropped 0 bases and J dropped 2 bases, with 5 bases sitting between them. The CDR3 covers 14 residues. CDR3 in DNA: TGTGCCAGCTCACCACCGGGCACCTACAATGAGCAGTTCTTC. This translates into CASSPPGTYNEQFF.

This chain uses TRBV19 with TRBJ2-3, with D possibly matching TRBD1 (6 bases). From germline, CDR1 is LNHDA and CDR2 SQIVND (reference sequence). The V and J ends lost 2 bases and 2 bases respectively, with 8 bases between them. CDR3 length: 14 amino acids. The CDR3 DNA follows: TGTGCCAGTAGTATACAGGGGACCACAGATACGCAGTATTTT. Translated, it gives CASSIQGTTDTQYF.